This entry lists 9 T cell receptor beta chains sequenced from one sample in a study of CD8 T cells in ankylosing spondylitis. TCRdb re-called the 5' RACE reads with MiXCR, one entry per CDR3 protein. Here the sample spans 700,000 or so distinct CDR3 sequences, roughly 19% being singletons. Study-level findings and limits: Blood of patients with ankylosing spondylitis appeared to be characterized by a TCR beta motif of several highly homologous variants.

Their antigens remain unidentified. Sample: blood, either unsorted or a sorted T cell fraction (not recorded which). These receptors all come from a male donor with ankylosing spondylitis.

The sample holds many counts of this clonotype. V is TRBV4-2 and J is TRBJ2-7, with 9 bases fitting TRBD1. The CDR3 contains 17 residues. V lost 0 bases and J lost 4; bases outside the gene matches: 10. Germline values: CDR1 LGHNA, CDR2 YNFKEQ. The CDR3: CASSQEAAGQGLYEQYF. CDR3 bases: TGTGCCAGCAGCCAAGAGGCCGCGGGACAGGGTCTATACGAGCAGTACTTC.

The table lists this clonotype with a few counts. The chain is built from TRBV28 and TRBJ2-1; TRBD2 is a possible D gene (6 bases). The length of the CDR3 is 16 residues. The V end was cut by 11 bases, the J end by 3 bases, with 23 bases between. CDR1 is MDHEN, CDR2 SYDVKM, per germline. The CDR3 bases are TGTGCCCATGCGGGACGCCCTCAGGCCCTCTACAATGAGCAGTTCTTC. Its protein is CAHAGRPQALYNEQFF.

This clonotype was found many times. CDR3 residues: CASTPVRSRGEQFF. CDR3 in DNA: TGTGCCAGCACCCCCGTCCGGTCCCGAGGGGAGCAGTTCTTC. The chain couples TRBV7-2 to TRBJ2-1; D possibly corresponds to TRBD2 (5 bases). Germline CDR1 reads SGHTA; CDR2 reads FQGNSA. Trimming removed 7 bases at V and 10 bases at J, with 20 bases between. This CDR3 has 14 residues.

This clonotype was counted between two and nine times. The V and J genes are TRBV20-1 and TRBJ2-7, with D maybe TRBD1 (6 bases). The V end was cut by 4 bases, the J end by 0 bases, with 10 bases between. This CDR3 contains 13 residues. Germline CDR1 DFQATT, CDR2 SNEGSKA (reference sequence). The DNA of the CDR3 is TGCAGTGCTAATTTCAGGGGCTCCTACGAGCAGTACTTC. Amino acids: CSANFRGSYEQYF.

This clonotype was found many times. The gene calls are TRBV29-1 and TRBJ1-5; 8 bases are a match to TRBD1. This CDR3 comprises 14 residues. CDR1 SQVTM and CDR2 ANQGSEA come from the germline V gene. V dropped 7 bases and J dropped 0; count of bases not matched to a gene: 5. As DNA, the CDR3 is TGCAGCGCAGGACAGGGTGGTAGCAATCAGCCCCAGCATTTT. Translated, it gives CSAGQGGSNQPQHF.

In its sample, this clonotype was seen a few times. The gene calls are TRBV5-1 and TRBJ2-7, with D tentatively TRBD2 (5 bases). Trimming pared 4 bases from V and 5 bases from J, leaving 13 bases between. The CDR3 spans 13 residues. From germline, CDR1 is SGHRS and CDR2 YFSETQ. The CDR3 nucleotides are TGCGCCAGCAGCCCGGCGGGCTTCAACGAGCAGTACTTC. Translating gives CASSPAGFNEQYF.

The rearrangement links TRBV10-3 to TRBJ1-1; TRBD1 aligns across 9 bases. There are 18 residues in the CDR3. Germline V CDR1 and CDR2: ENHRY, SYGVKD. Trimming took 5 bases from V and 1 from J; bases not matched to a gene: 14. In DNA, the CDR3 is TGTGCCATCAGTCGGGGACAGGGTTCTTTTAGGGAGAACACTGAAGCTTTCTTT. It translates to CAISRGQGSFRENTEAFF.

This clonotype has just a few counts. CDR3 sequence: CASSLVGTSSLAQYF. The DNA of the CDR3 is TGTGCCAGCAGCTTAGTTGGGACTAGCAGCCTTGCGCAGTATTTT. The J gene is TRBJ2-3, the V gene TRBV7-9, with 9 positions matching TRBD2. The V gene end was trimmed by 1 base and the J gene end by 10 bases; junction bases not matched to a gene: 9. CDR1 and CDR2 (germline): SEHNR, FQNEAQ (reference sequence). The CDR3 runs 15 residues.

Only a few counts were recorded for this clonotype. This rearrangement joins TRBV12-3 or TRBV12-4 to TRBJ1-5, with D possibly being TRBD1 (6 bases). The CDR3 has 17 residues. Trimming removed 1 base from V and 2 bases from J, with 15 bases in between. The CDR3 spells CASSLGGATFGNQPQHF. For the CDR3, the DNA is TGTGCCAGCAGTTTAGGGGGGGCGACGTTTGGCAATCAGCCCCAGCATTTT.